The rows below give T cell receptor beta chains drawn from one sample of a study of T cells in Graves' hyperthyroidism and ophthalmopathy. TCRdb itself ran the multiplex PCR reads through MiXCR, one entry per CDR3 protein. The repertoire has around 600,000 distinct CDR3 sequences, about 15% of them found once; the top ten carry approximately 7.4%. What was sequenced was blood. The receptors were gathered from a woman younger than 45 with Graves' hyperthyroidism. Each CDR3 is given with its conserved first and last residue. A D gene is named only where the DNA matches it firmly. The size of a clone is reported for some rows only, either as once, few or many, or as a class for expanded clones.

v_call	j_call	clone_size	d_call	cdr3_aa	cdr3_nt
TRBV28	TRBJ2-1	many	NA	CASSPPADHHEQFF	TGTGCCAGCAGTCCACCCGCGGATCACCATGAGCAGTTCTTC
TRBV20-1	TRBJ2-7	NA	TRBD1	CSARGQETYEQYF	TGCAGTGCGCGGGGACAGGAAACCTACGAGCAGTACTTC
TRBV11-2	TRBJ2-7	few	TRBD2	CASSLGLAGGDEQYF	TGTGCCAGCAGCTTGGGACTAGCGGGAGGGGACGAGCAGTACTTC
TRBV5-1	TRBJ2-1	many	TRBD2	CASSLAASGSWYNEQFF	TGCGCCAGCAGCTTGGCGGCTAGCGGGAGTTGGTACAATGAGCAGTTCTTC
TRBV5-1	TRBJ1-6	NA	NA	CASHGSRGSPLHF	TGCGCCAGCCACGGGTCGCGAGGCTCACCCCTCCACTTT
TRBV24-1	TRBJ2-2	few	NA	CATKEGNTGELFF	TGTGCCACTAAGGAGGGGAACACCGGGGAGCTGTTTTTT
TRBV24-1	TRBJ2-3	NA	TRBD1	CATSDPARQGADTQYF	TGTGCCACCAGTGACCCGGCGAGACAGGGGGCAGATACGCAGTATTTT
TRBV7-2	TRBJ2-7	many	TRBD2	CASSRGLAGNSYEQYF	TGTGCCAGCAGTCGAGGACTAGCGGGGAACTCCTACGAGCAGTACTTC
TRBV27	TRBJ1-5	many	NA	CASSSDPDSFGAQHF	TGTGCCAGCAGTTCCGACCCTGACAGTTTCGGGGCCCAGCATTTT
TRBV10-1	TRBJ1-5	few	NA	CASSGGRTNQPQHF	TGCGCCAGCAGTGGGGGCAGGACGAATCAGCCCCAGCATTTT